This T cell receptor beta chain was documented in a study of OX40 agonist ivuxolimab in advanced cancers. As for the study more broadly: Ivuxolimab was an agonistic, fully human IgG2 monoclonal antibody directed against OX40 (CD134), a costimulatory receptor. The dose-escalation cohort was over 70% male with a mean age of approximately 59 years, ranging from roughly 23 to 80. Of the roughly 51 patients in dose escalation, about 20 had hepatocellular carcinoma, some 15 had melanoma, 9 had renal cell carcinoma and 9 had head and neck cancer. The paper describes the monotherapy dose-escalation part (N of about 47 patients) of the phase I trial of ivuxolimab. Patients were allowed to have had prior anti-PD-1, anti-PD-L1 or anti-CTLA-4 therapy, and roughly 40% of the dose-escalation patients had previously received checkpoint inhibitors. Peripheral TCRbeta sequencing aimed to test whether ivuxolimab altered TCR sequence diversity and caused clonal T-cell expansion. Partial responses occurred in three dose-escalation patients, of whom one had hepatocellular carcinoma and two had cutaneous melanoma. Intravenous ivuxolimab was administered to patients every 2 weeks at six dose levels: 0.01, 0.1, 0.3, 1.5, 3 and 10 mg/kg.

For sequencing of the TCRbeta CDR3 region, genomic DNA was extracted from the sorted cells. TCRbeta CDR3 regions were sequenced using the immunoSEQ Assay. This is the immuneACCESS table as TCRdb keeps it, with only in-frame sequences that have V and J called. A part of the clones is gone; compared with another copy, unresolved V genes explain less than half, and the rest is unexplained. This sample comprises 30,000 to 35,000 clones, roughly three quarters of them detected only once. Together, the top ten hold about 15% of the sample. Note on this clone: Its antigen target is currently unknown. Base qualities are not recorded, but no much larger clone differs from it by a single base.

From the cysteine up to the phenylalanine, the CDR3 has a length of 16 residues. Just the 48-base CDR3 DNA is kept, in frame starting at base 1. As encoded in the germline V gene, CDR1 is SNHLY while CDR2 is FYNNEI. Trimming takes 7 bases from V and 5 bases from J, and the germline ends sit 20 bases apart. Broad study findings and their caveats: Low levels of normalized T-cell clonal expansion were also seen in some patients who did not respond. At doses from 0.1 to 3.0 mg/kg, clonal expansion was seen in both CD4+ and CD8+ blood T cells between baseline and week 6. The antigen specificity of the peripheral T cells that underwent clonal expansion was not determined. Partial responders in the 0.1-3.0 mg/kg groups had among the lowest normalized peripheral clonal expansion, especially among CD8+ T cells. After ivuxolimab, expanded clones were on average more numerous among CD8+ T cells than among CD4+ T cells.

The trial excluded patients who had a history of autoimmune disease or who were on systemic immunosuppression. In every dose cohort, peripheral blood was drawn for TCR sequencing at baseline, cycle 4 day 1, and cycle 7 day 1. Samples came from an open-label, multicenter, first-in-human phase I dose-escalation trial of ivuxolimab. Adults with locally advanced or metastatic melanoma, renal cell, hepatocellular, or head and neck squamous cell carcinoma were enrolled in the trial. Before TCR sequencing, CD4+ and CD8+ T cells were separately sorted from peripheral blood. This sequence uses TRBV2 and TRBJ2-2; no D segment can be confidently identified. The clonotype originates from an adult with an advanced solid tumor such as melanoma, head and neck, liver or kidney cancer. This specimen was CD4+ or CD8+ T cells sorted from blood, taken in a trial of the OX40 agonist ivuxolimab. Here the CDR3 is given as CASKKGSPYTTGELFF. The nucleotide sequence reads TGTGCCAGCAAGAAAGGTTCTCCGTATACTACCGGGGAGCTGTTTTTT.